The 19 T cell receptor beta chains in this list originate from one sample, sequenced in a study of OX40 agonist ivuxolimab in advanced cancers. Profiled with immunoSEQ multiplex PCR; TCRdb holds only in-frame clones, not every one. The sample lists 70,000 or so clones; about 90% were seen once. Sequenced material: CD4+ or CD8+ T cells sorted from blood, taken in a trial of the OX40 agonist ivuxolimab. Receptors originate from an adult with an advanced solid tumor such as melanoma, head and neck, liver or kidney cancer.

This clone came up once. This chain joins TRBV5-8 and TRBJ2-7; D is uncertain. The CDR3 totals 14 residues. CDR1 SGHTS and CDR2 YDEGEE come from the germline V gene. V was shortened by 3 bases and J by 0 bases, with 10 bases between the two germline ends. CDR3 sequence reads: CASSSPGDSYEQYF. The CDR3 DNA is TGTGCCAGCAGCTCCCCGGGTGACTCCTACGAGCAGTACTTC. Combining the CDR3 with reference TRBV5-8 and TRBJ2-7 gives the whole variable domain EAGVTQSPTHLIKTRGQQATLRCSPISGHTSVYWYQQALGLGLQFLLWYDEGEERNRGNFPPRFSGRQFPNYSSELNVNALELEDSALYLCASSSPGDSYEQYFGPGTRLTVT.

This clone was seen a handful of times. The chain uses TRBV6-5 and TRBJ2-1; D perhaps matches TRBD2 (6 bases). This CDR3 has 15 amino acids. Germline V lookup: CDR1 MNHEY, CDR2 SVGAGI. V lost 6 bases and J lost 5, with 17 bases in between. CDR3 protein: CASSEGLAYHNEQFF. The DNA for the CDR3 is TGTGCCAGCAGCGAGGGGCTAGCGTACCACAATGAGCAGTTCTTC.

The chain has TRBV30 and TRBJ2-5; possible D gene TRBD1, 5 bases. CDR3 length equals 12 residues. V was cut by 4 bases and J by 5 bases, with 11 bases left in between. In germline, CDR1 is GTSNPN, CDR2 SVGIG (reference sequence). The CDR3 DNA reads as TGTGCCTGGACAGGGTCCGCCGAGACCCAGTACTTC. It specifies CAWTGSAETQYF.

The rearrangement links TRBV28 to TRBJ1-2; TRBD1 is a possible D gene (6 bases). This CDR3 is built from 15 residues. V lost 10 bases and J lost 6, with 24 bases in between. The germline CDR1 and CDR2 sequences are MDHEN and SYDVKM. The CDR3 is CATPVARGGSNGYTF. The CDR3, as DNA: TGTGCCACTCCTGTCGCAAGGGGGGGGTCTAATGGCTACACCTTC.

The V and J genes are TRBV19 and TRBJ2-7; 8 bases agree with TRBD1. Trimming cost V 4 bases and J 2 bases; bases outside gene matches: 4. Germline values: CDR1 LNHDA, CDR2 SQIVND (reference sequence). CDR3 length: 14 residues. CDR3 amino acids: CASSTGQGPYEQYF. The CDR3 bases are TGTGCCAGTAGTACAGGACAGGGTCCCTACGAGCAGTACTTC.

The rearrangement joins TRBV19 to TRBJ1-2; 10 bases match TRBD1. The CDR3 consists of 15 residues. V lost 4 bases, J lost 5 bases, and 7 bases stayed unmatched. CDR1 is LNHDA, CDR2 SQIVND, per germline (reference sequence). This chain's CDR3 is CASSTRDRGKYGYTF. The CDR3 nucleotides are TGTGCCAGTAGTACCCGGGACAGGGGAAAATATGGCTACACCTTC.

This clone was counted once. This chain joins TRBV7-9 and TRBJ1-3; D is ambiguous. There are 14 residues in the CDR3. V shed 7 bases and J shed 0 bases, with 10 bases lying between them. The germline V gene has CDR1 SEHNR and CDR2 FQNEAQ (reference sequence). The CDR3 protein is CASMLQSSGNTIYF. The CDR3 DNA sequence: TGTGCCAGCATGCTACAGAGCTCTGGAAACACCATATATTTT.

This clone came up once. CDR3 in amino acids: CASRETGTSGRSAGELFF. CDR3 coding DNA: TGTGCCAGTAGGGAAACCGGGACTAGCGGGAGGTCGGCCGGGGAGCTGTTTTTT. J is TRBJ2-2 and V is TRBV19, with 15 bases matching TRBD2. V shed 6 bases, J shed 6 bases, and the junction held 11 bases outside the gene matches. Looked up from germline, CDR1 is LNHDA and CDR2 is SQIVND (reference sequence). This CDR3 is 18 amino acids long.

The chain combines TRBV7-6 with TRBJ2-1, with TRBD2 matching over 7 bases. The ends lost 5 bases at V and 7 bases at J; junction bases unmatched: 14. CDR3 length equals 16 residues. Germline V gene sequence: CDR1 SGHVS, CDR2 FNYEAQ. The CDR3 coding sequence is TGTGCCAGCAGCCCTGTAGCGGGCCTGGGAAATAATGAGCAGTTCTTC. As protein: CASSPVAGLGNNEQFF.

This clone was detected only a few times. The CDR3 sequence: CASGRKDYGYTF. DNA of the CDR3: TGTGCCAGCGGGCGGAAGGACTATGGCTACACCTTC. The V call is TRBV28, the J call TRBJ1-2; D unresolved. Trimming removed 8 bases at V and 3 bases at J, with 10 bases between. CDR3 length: 12 amino acids. CDR1 and CDR2 (germline): MDHEN, SYDVKM.

A single count supports this clone. The chain carries TRBV18 and TRBJ2-2; D is undetermined. Germline values: CDR1 KGHSH, CDR2 LQKENI. The V end was cut by 0 bases, the J end by 1 base, with 12 bases between. The CDR3 runs to 17 residues. The CDR3, as DNA: TGTGCCAGCTCACCACCGGCGGATCTGATGAACACCGGGGAGCTGTTTTTT. It codes for CASSPPADLMNTGELFF. The full variable domain, in which reference TRBV18 and TRBJ2-2 provide the parts outside the CDR3, is NAGVMQNPRHLVRRRGQEARLRCSPMKGHSHVYWYRQLPEEGLKFMVYLQKENIIDESGMPKERFSAEFPKEGPSILRIQQVVRGDSAAYFCASSPPADLMNTGELFFGEGSRLTVL.

The chain uses TRBV11-2 and TRBJ2-4; D gene uncertain. The CDR3 contains 13 residues. Trimming removed 6 bases at V and 0 bases at J, with 6 bases between. Looked up from germline, CDR1 is SGHAT and CDR2 is FQNNGV. The DNA for the CDR3 is TGTGCCAGCAGTAGATTAGCCAAAAACATTCAGTACTTC. Amino acid sequence: CASSRLAKNIQYF.

This chain connects TRBV30 to TRBJ2-7, with TRBD1 matching over 7 bases. Germline values: CDR1 GTSNPN, CDR2 SVGIG (reference sequence). After removal of 0 bases from V and 0 bases from J, the junction contained 2 bases not matched to a gene. This CDR3 comprises 14 residues. The CDR3 spells CAWSVPGGSYEQYF. The CDR3 DNA sequence: TGTGCCTGGAGTGTCCCAGGGGGCTCCTACGAGCAGTACTTC.

V gene TRBV6-5 combines with J gene TRBJ2-3; 7 bases fit TRBD2. CDR3 length: 16 amino acids. Germline V gene sequence: CDR1 MNHEY, CDR2 SVGAGI. V trimming: 4 bases; J trimming: 3 bases; junction bases outside the gene matches: 10. The chain's CDR3 is CASSLSGRAVTDTQYF. CDR3 nucleotides: TGTGCCAGCAGTTTATCGGGGAGGGCCGTGACAGATACGCAGTATTTT.

This clone has just one count. The J gene is TRBJ1-1, the V gene TRBV27; weak D call: TRBD1 (6 bases). The CDR3 runs to 16 residues. V was clipped by 3 bases and J by 0 bases, with 14 bases between them. Germline V gene lookup returns CDR1 MNHEY and CDR2 SMNVEV (reference sequence). The CDR3 sequence: CASSLGGASLNTEAFF. DNA of the CDR3: TGTGCCAGCAGTTTGGGGGGCGCGTCCCTGAACACTGAAGCTTTCTTT.

V usage is TRBV28 and J usage is TRBJ1-3; 7 nucleotides line up with TRBD1. The CDR3 consists of 11 residues. The junction had 2 bases not matched to a gene; V was cut back by 7 bases and J by 8 bases. Germline CDR1 is MDHEN and CDR2 is SYDVKM. CDR3 sequence (DNA): TGTGCCAGCAACCAGGGGGACACCATATATTTT. It translates to CASNQGDTIYF.

The chain links TRBV5-4 to TRBJ2-1; 7 bases are shared with TRBD2. Looked up from germline, CDR1 is SGHNT and CDR2 is YYREEE (reference sequence). J lost 2 bases, V lost 0 bases, and 5 bases had no gene match. There are 16 residues in the CDR3. In DNA form, the CDR3 reads TGTGCCAGCAGCTTGGATCCTAGCGGAGCCTACAATGAGCAGTTCTTC. It yields the protein CASSLDPSGAYNEQFF.

CDR3 sequence: CASGWEETQYF. As DNA, the CDR3 is TGTGCTAGTGGTTGGGAGGAGACCCAGTACTTC. The V and J genes are TRBV12-5 and TRBJ2-5; the D gene is possibly TRBD2 (5 bases). Trimming left V 4 bases short and J 5 bases short, with 5 bases between. The CDR3 length is 11 residues. Germline CDR1 reads LGHNT; CDR2 reads FRNRAP.

CDR3 DNA: TGTGCCAGCAGTTTACGGAGGGGCCAAGAGACCCAGTACTTC. Protein sequence: CASSLRRGQETQYF. This sequence joins TRBV28 and TRBJ2-5; TRBD2 is a possible D gene (6 bases). CDR1 MDHEN and CDR2 SYDVKM come from the germline V gene. Trimming cost V 2 bases and J 1 base, with 8 bases left between them. The CDR3 covers 14 residues.